This TCR beta chain was recovered during a study of T cells in Graves' hyperthyroidism and ophthalmopathy. This CDR3 contains 15 residues. Amplification of TCR beta CDR3 regions used RNA as the template. A first-round RT-PCR of the TCR CDR3 used the HTBI primer set. TCRdb re-called the multiplex PCR reads through MiXCR, storing one row per CDR3 protein. The table includes more than 500,000 distinct CDR3 sequences, 15% to 20% detected once. As to this clonotype: A clone one base away is much larger, so this may be a read error.

Sequencing used blood. The sequence was collected from a woman aged 25-40 years with Graves' hyperthyroidism. V and J are TRBV12-3 or TRBV12-4 and TRBJ2-1; possibly TRBD1 for D (5 bases). CDR3 residues: CTSSLRQSSYNEQFF. The DNA for the CDR3 is TGTACCAGCAGTTTACGACAGAGCTCCTACAATGAGCAGTTCTTC.